The clone carrying this T cell receptor (beta chain) appeared once. The sample is drawn from a study of blood T cell repertoires in COVID-19. Study-level background: Italy, Spain and the United States were the sources of the convalescent and acute COVID-19 samples. T cells, B-cell-depleted T cells, or PBMCs provided the cDNA or gDNA that served as material.

The CDR3 runs 17 residues. Trimming took 2 bases from V and 5 from J; bases not matched to a gene: 14. CDR1 GTSNPN and CDR2 SVGIG come from the germline V gene (reference sequence). In the authors' workflow: By means of reference gene primer amplification, nucleated cell counts were estimated. Assay used: immunoSEQ multiplex PCR; TCRdb lists only in-frame clones, some missing. V, J and clone size were drawn from that table, and D and trimming were deduced from the DNA. The sample holds 300,000 to 400,000 clones, 90% to 95% seen once. The source is a woman aged 18-35 years who had recovered from COVID-19. What was sequenced was peripheral blood. V gene TRBV30 combines with J gene TRBJ2-1, with 8 bases that match TRBD2. The CDR3 DNA follows: TGTGCCTGGAGTTCAGCCCGGGGGGGAAGGATGGACAATGAGCAGTTCTTC. This gives the protein CAWSSARGGRMDNEQFF.